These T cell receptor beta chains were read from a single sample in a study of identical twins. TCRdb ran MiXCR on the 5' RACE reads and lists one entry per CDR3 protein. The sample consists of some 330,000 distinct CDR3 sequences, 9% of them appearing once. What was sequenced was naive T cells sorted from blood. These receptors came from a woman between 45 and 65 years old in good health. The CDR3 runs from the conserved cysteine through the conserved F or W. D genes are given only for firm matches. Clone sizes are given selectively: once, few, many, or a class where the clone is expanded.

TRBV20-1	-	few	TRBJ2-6	CSAAPGLGASGANVLTF	TGCAGTGCAGCCCCCGGCCTAGGTGCTTCTGGGGCCAACGTCCTGACTTTC
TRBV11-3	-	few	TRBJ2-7	CASSLDGGGDVEQYF	TGTGCCAGCAGCTTAGACGGTGGGGGTGATGTCGAGCAGTACTTC
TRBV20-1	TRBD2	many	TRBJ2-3	CSARDPASGSIAADTQYF	TGCAGTGCTAGAGATCCTGCTAGCGGGAGTATTGCCGCAGATACGCAGTATTTT
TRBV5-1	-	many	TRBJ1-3	CASSLSGFGNTIYF	TGCGCCAGCAGCTTGTCAGGGTTCGGAAACACCATATATTTT
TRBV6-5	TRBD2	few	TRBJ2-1	CASSRLAGGGGYNEQFF	TGTGCCAGCAGTCGACTAGCGGGAGGCGGGGGGTACAATGAGCAGTTCTTC
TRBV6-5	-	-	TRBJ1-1	CASSSGVEAFF	TGTGCCAGCAGTTCAGGGGTTGAAGCTTTCTTT
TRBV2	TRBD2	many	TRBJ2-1	CASSEVLALPSDEQFF	TGTGCCAGCAGTGAAGTACTAGCGCTGCCCTCGGATGAGCAGTTCTTC
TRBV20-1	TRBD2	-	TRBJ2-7	CSAIAGVSYEQYF	TGCAGTGCGATAGCGGGAGTGTCCTACGAGCAGTACTTC
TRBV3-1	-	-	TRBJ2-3	CASSLDGGRADTQYF	TGTGCCAGCAGCCTGGACGGGGGGCGGGCAGATACGCAGTATTTT
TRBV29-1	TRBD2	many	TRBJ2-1	CSVFPTSGRATPNEQFF	TGCAGCGTCTTTCCGACTAGCGGGAGGGCCACTCCCAATGAGCAGTTCTTC
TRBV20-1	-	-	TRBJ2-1	CSARDRNGNEQFF	TGCAGTGCTAGAGATCGGAACGGGAATGAGCAGTTCTTC
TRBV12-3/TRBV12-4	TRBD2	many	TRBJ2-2	CASSLPTSGRFTGELFF	TGTGCCAGCAGCCTTCCGACTAGCGGGAGGTTCACCGGGGAGCTGTTTTTT
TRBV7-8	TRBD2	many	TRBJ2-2	CASSLILAGSTGELFF	TGTGCCAGCAGCTTAATTCTAGCGGGTTCCACCGGGGAGCTGTTTTTT
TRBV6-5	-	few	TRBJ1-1	CASSYSIGEAFF	TGTGCCAGCAGTTACTCGATAGGTGAAGCTTTCTTT
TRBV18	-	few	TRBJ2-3	CASSSQLTDTQYF	TGTGCCAGCTCATCCCAACTCACAGATACGCAGTATTTT
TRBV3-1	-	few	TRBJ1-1	CASSQVPGAEAFF	TGTGCCAGCAGCCAAGTTCCGGGGGCTGAAGCTTTCTTT
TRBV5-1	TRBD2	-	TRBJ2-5	CASRRTSAEETQYF	TGCGCCAGCAGACGTACTAGCGCAGAAGAGACCCAGTACTTC
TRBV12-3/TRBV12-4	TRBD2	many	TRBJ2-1	CASSPGTSGPYNEQFF	TGTGCCAGCAGTCCCGGGACTAGCGGGCCCTACAATGAGCAGTTCTTC
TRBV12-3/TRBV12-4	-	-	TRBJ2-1	CASKLSYNEQFF	TGTGCCAGCAAGTTATCCTACAATGAGCAGTTCTTC
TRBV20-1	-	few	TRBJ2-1	CSARDITGGFYNEQFF	TGCAGTGCTAGAGATATCACCGGGGGATTTTACAATGAGCAGTTCTTC
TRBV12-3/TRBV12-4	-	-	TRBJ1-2	CASSYGRNYGYTF	TGTGCCAGCAGCTACGGACGGAACTATGGCTACACCTTC
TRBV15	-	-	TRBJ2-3	CATSRDPATTDTQYF	TGTGCCACCAGCAGAGACCCCGCGACCACAGATACGCAGTATTTT
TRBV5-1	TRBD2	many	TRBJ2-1	CASSTTSGIYNEQFF	TGCGCCAGCAGCACAACTAGCGGGATCTACAATGAGCAGTTCTTC
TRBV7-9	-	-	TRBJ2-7	CASSSMGSGYEQYF	TGTGCCAGCAGCTCCATGGGTTCGGGTTACGAGCAGTACTTC
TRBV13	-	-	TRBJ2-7	CASSSERFYEQYF	TGTGCCAGCAGCTCGGAACGATTCTACGAGCAGTACTTC
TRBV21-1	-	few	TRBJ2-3	CASSKGPGLAGNSWADTQYF	TGTGCCAGCAGCAAAGGCCCGGGGCTAGCGGGAAATAGTTGGGCAGATACGCAGTATTTT
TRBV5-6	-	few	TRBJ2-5	CASSFVPTAIQETQYF	TGTGCCAGCAGCTTCGTCCCGACTGCAATCCAAGAGACCCAGTACTTC
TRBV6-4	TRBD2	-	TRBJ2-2	CASSVLASGTTGELFF	TGTGCCAGCAGTGTTCTCGCTAGCGGGACCACCGGGGAGCTGTTTTTT
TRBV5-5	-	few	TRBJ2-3	CASSPLVYADTQYF	TGTGCCAGCAGCCCGCTAGTATATGCAGATACGCAGTATTTT
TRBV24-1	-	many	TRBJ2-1	CATSDTYNEQFF	TGTGCCACCAGTGATACGTACAATGAGCAGTTCTTC
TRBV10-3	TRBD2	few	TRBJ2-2	CATLSGANTGELFF	TGTGCCACCCTCAGCGGGGCGAACACCGGGGAGCTGTTTTTT
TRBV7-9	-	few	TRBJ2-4	CASSLQGYKNIQYF	TGTGCCAGCAGCTTACAGGGTTACAAAAACATTCAGTACTTC
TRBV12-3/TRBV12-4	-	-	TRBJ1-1	CASSLVQGVAFF	TGTGCCAGCAGTTTAGTACAGGGAGTAGCTTTCTTT
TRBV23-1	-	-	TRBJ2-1	CASSLTGTRDEQFF	TGCGCCAGCAGTCTAACAGGGACGAGGGATGAGCAGTTCTTC
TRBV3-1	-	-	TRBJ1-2	CASSQDDGYGYTF	TGTGCCAGCAGCCAAGATGACGGCTATGGCTACACCTTC
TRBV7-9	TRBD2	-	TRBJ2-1	CASSLTSGRDGNEQFF	TGTGCCAGCAGCTTAACTAGCGGGCGGGATGGCAATGAGCAGTTCTTC
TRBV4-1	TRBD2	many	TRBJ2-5	CASSQPGLADQETQYF	TGCGCCAGCAGCCAACCGGGACTAGCGGACCAAGAGACCCAGTACTTC
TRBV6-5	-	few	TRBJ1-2	CASRGNAENYGYTF	TGTGCCAGCAGGGGCAACGCGGAGAACTATGGCTACACCTTC
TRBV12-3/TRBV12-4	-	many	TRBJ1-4	CASLRTTNEKLFF	TGTGCCAGCTTAAGGACAACTAATGAAAAACTGTTTTTT
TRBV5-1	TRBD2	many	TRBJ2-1	CASSPSGAGGFQGGSEQFF	TGCGCCAGCAGCCCGTCCGGGGCGGGAGGATTCCAAGGTGGGAGTGAGCAGTTCTTC
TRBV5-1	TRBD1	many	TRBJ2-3	CASSQGQGEHTQYF	TGCGCCAGCAGCCAAGGACAGGGGGAACATACGCAGTATTTT
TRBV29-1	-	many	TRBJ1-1	CSVGSTGTEAFF	TGCAGCGTTGGGTCCACGGGGACTGAAGCTTTCTTT
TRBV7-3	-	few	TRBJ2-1	CASSPLNTPYNEQFF	TGTGCCAGCAGCCCCCTTAATACCCCCTACAATGAGCAGTTCTTC
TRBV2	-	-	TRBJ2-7	CASSGVPRVYEQYF	TGTGCCAGCAGTGGGGTACCCCGGGTCTACGAGCAGTACTTC
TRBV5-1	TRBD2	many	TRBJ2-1	CASRTSGGLGNEQFF	TGCGCCAGCCGGACTAGCGGGGGGTTGGGGAATGAGCAGTTCTTC
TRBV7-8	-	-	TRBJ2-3	CASSSILATHPNTQYF	TGTGCCAGCAGCTCGATACTAGCCACACACCCAAATACGCAGTATTTT
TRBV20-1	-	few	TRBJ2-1	CSAALGQGTSGQFF	TGCAGTGCTGCCCTCGGACAGGGGACTAGTGGGCAGTTCTTC
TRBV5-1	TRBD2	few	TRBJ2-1	CASSFGLAGPSNEQFF	TGCGCCAGCAGCTTCGGGCTAGCGGGACCGAGCAATGAGCAGTTCTTC
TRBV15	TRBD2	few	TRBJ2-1	CATSRDIGRGEQFF	TGTGCCACCAGCAGAGATATTGGGAGGGGTGAGCAGTTCTTC
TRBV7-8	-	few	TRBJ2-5	CASSWATQYQETQYF	TGTGCCAGCAGCTGGGCTACCCAGTACCAAGAGACCCAGTACTTC
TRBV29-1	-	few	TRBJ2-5	CSAGSGQETQYF	TGCAGCGCAGGGTCAGGGCAAGAGACCCAGTACTTC
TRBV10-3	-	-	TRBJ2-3	CAISVIRPGSGTDTQYF	TGTGCCATCAGTGTTATCCGACCTGGGTCAGGGACAGATACGCAGTATTTT
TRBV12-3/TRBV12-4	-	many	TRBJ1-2	CASSLGGLGYTF	TGTGCCAGCAGTTTAGGGGGTCTGGGCTACACCTTC
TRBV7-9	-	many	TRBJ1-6	CASSLAVYEAPLHF	TGTGCCAGCAGCTTAGCGGTTTACGAGGCACCCCTCCACTTT
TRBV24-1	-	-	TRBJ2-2	CATGDPLNTGELFF	TGTGCCACCGGGGACCCACTAAACACCGGGGAGCTGTTTTTT
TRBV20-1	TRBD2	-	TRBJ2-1	CSARDPRGREGYNEQFF	TGCAGTGCTAGAGATCCGCGGGGGCGGGAGGGCTACAATGAGCAGTTCTTC
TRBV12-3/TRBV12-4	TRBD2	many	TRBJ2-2	CASSLVGGSTGELFF	TGTGCCAGCAGTTTGGTGGGCGGGAGCACCGGGGAGCTGTTTTTT
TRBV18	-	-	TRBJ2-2	CASSRLENTGELFF	TGTGCCAGCTCCCGTCTGGAGAACACCGGGGAGCTGTTTTTT
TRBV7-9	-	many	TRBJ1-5	CASSLSGNQPQHF	TGTGCCAGCAGCTTATCCGGCAATCAGCCCCAGCATTTT